This TCR beta chain is from a study of T cell responses to AZD1222 COVID-19 vaccine listed by TCRdb under 2021. As for the study more broadly: Because spike-specific TCR depth and breadth did not differ between the two schedules, AZD1222 recipients who got a second dose at roughly 4 weeks were pooled with those who got a second dose at roughly 12 weeks. A total of 233 trial participants underwent TCR sequencing, of whom some 210 received two doses of AZD1222 and about 26 received two doses of the MenACWY control vaccine. Trial participants were enrolled by age into subgroups of 18-55, 56-69 and 70-plus years, and around 150, 29 and 61 TCR-sequenced participants, respectively, were included in these subgroups. General conclusions and limits of the study: Conclusions about previously exposed vaccinees are limited because only five to seven AZD1222 recipients were SARS-CoV-2 seropositive at baseline. The vaccine-associated CD4 TCRs covered the entire spike protein, and the dominant responses fell in regions 160-218 and 743-854. The 56-69-year group was small, and its depth increase did not reach significance, likely because of low power. Because no day 14 peak-response samples were available, the repertoires could be characterized only after the peak T cell response. A significant rise in spike-specific TCR breadth and depth was observed after two AZD1222 doses relative to day 0 and relative to MenACWY recipients. Reportedly, almost half of the unique spike-specific TCRs recognized epitopes lying outside the regions that are mutated in the B.1.351 and B.1.1.7 variants. Most participants were white British and females outnumbered males, and the authors suggested that clonal diversity may have been underestimated.

The meaning of the sample's time point label: baseline before first vaccination. Samples from vaccinated people were obtained from the UK trials COV001 and COV002, which included a single-blind randomized controlled phase 2/3 trial of AZD1222 (ChAdOx1 nCoV-19) in healthy adults. For TCRbeta chain sequencing, PBMC samples from trial participants were taken at day 0 and at day 28 after the second dose. The CDR3 regions of human TCRbeta chains were analyzed by immunosequencing. The authors' pipeline ran thus. Repertoire TCRs were matched against a reference library of SARS-CoV-2-specific TCRs generated with the MIRA antigen-specificity platform. Breadth was defined as the fraction of unique TCRs that were SARS-CoV-2-associated. Depth was defined as the fraction of total T cells that were SARS-CoV-2-associated. Each spike-specific TCR was assigned to its reactive spike region and to a CD4 or CD8 class using the MIRA data. Log10-transformed breadth and depth values were compared by one-way ANOVA with Sidak's multiple comparisons tests. Drawn from immuneACCESS, this table holds only the in-frame rearrangements with V and J called that TCRdb kept. Clones are partly lost; checked studies trace under half to an unresolved V gene and leave the rest unexplained. D and trimming come from the DNA, and the V and J calls and clone size come from that table. The sample profile shows tens of thousands of clones; approximately 85% of them were found once. Together, the top ten hold about 12% of the sample.

Concerning this clone itself: Its antigen target is currently unknown. The record has no base qualities; no much larger clone is one base away.

The source material was peripheral blood, sampled on day 0 of AZD1222 vaccination. The clonotype originates from an adult in good health.

This receptor has the CDR3 CASSMGGQGHGYTF. The bases are TGTGCCAGCTCCATGGGGGGGCAGGGGCATGGCTACACCTTC. The chain uses TRBV21-1 and TRBJ1-2. TRBV21-1 is assigned pseudogene status. Reading from cysteine to phenylalanine, the CDR3 counts 14 amino acids. The read is trimmed to its CDR3 DNA, 42 bases read in frame from base 1.